This T cell receptor beta chain was sequenced during a study of T cells after posttransplantation cyclophosphamide. Assay: immunoSEQ multiplex PCR; the TCRdb copy retains only in-frame clones and omits some. The sample includes 1,900 or so clones, almost 80% of them seen just once. In the case of this clone: Its antigen is unknown.

Germline V gene sequence: CDR1 GTSNPN, CDR2 SVGIG (reference sequence). The CDR3 contains 14 residues. Trimming left V 0 bases short and J 7 bases short, with 10 bases between. Cyclophosphamide on days +3 and +4 followed busulfan-fludarabine conditioning and a marrow graft. Study results and caveats: Donor CD8+ memory clones often dominated recipient blood repertoires at later times. Recipient CMV seropositivity and CMV reactivation strongly tracked TRB clonality.

The source was PBMCs, collected around 280 days after allogeneic stem cell transplant with posttransplant cyclophosphamide. The genes are TRBV30 and TRBJ1-6, with D unresolved. This receptor was taken from a male patient between 25 and 39 years old who received an allogeneic stem cell transplant from a related donor, was CMV-positive, and had acute GVHD only. Some T cells here may be from the graft donor. The CDR3 DNA sequence: TGTGCCTGGAGTGTCGAGGCAGCGAATTCACCCCTCCACTTT. It encodes CAWSVEAANSPLHF.